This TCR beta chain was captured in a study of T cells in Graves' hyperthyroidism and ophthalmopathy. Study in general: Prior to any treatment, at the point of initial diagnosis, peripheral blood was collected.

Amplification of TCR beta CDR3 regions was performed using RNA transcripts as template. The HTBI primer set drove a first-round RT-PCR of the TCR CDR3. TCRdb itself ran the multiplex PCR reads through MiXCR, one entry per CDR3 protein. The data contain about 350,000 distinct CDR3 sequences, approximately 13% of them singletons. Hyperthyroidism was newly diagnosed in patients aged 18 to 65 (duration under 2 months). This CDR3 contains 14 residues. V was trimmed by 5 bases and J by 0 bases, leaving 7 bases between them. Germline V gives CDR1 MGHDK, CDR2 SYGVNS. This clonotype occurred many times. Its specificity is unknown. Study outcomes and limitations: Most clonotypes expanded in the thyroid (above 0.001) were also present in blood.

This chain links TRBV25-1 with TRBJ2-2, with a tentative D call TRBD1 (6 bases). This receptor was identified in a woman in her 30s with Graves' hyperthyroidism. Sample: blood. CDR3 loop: CASSRTANTGELFF. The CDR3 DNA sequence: TGTGCCAGCAGTCGGACAGCGAACACCGGGGAGCTGTTTTTT. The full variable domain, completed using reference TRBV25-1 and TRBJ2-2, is EADIYQTPRYLVIGTGKKITLECSQTMGHDKMYWYQQDPGMELHLIHYSYGVNSTEKGDLSSESTVSRIRTEHFPLTLESARPSHTSQYLCASSRTANTGELFFGEGSRLTVL.